This T cell receptor beta chain is from a study of vaccination effects on CD4 cells after COVID-19. The study, taken as a whole, reports: Limitations: small convalescent group and missing early post-infection timepoints.

Comments on this clone: Its target is unknown.

Pools of viral peptides were used by the ViraFEST assay to expand antigen-specific CD4+ T cells ahead of sequencing. The culture ran for roughly ten days before CD4+ T cells were isolated. BNT162b2 vaccine or mRNA-1273 vaccine was given to participants in two doses. At days 3 and 7, half of the medium was exchanged for IL-2 medium. Germline V CDR1 and CDR2: GTSNPN, SVGIG (reference sequence). CDR3 length: 14 residues. Trimming cost V 2 bases and J 8 bases, with 15 bases left between them. Measured with immunoSEQ multiplex PCR; TCRdb has only the in-frame clones, and not every one. Of about 33,000 clones in the sample, around 82% were seen once.

Sample: CD4+ T cells from PBMCs cultured with HCoV-NL63 spike peptides, taken after COVID-19 vaccination. The clonotype was recovered from a human donor who received a COVID-19 vaccine. Some clones in this sample may be carry-over from other donors' samples. The rearrangement uses TRBV30 and TRBJ1-4; D is unclear. CDR3 in DNA: TGTGCCTGGAGTCCACAGAGTTTTGGAGAAAAACTGTTTTTT. Encoded protein: CAWSPQSFGEKLFF.